A selection of T cell receptor beta chains follows, all from one sample in a study of shared clonotypes between healthy human individuals. Profiled with immunoSEQ multiplex PCR; TCRdb holds only in-frame clones, not every one. Here the sample spans 600,000 to 750,000 clones, less than 80% being singletons. Sequenced sample: memory CD4+ T cells sorted from blood. Source of these receptors: a woman aged 25 to 39 in good health. The CDR3 runs from the conserved cysteine through the conserved F or W. A D gene is named only where the DNA matches it firmly. Clone sizes are given selectively: once, few, many, or a class where the clone is expanded.

>-|-|TRBV12-5|TRBJ2-5
CASGLEGGTQYF
TGTGCTAGTGGTTTGGAGGGTGGGACCCAGTACTTC
>-|-|TRBV10-3|TRBJ1-1
CAISEQENTEAFF
TGTGCCATCAGTGAGCAGGAGAACACTGAAGCTTTCTTT
>-|TRBD2|TRBV4-2|TRBJ2-3
CASSLRFRTSGRVDSTDTQYF
TGTGCCAGCAGCCTGAGGTTCCGGACTAGCGGGAGGGTTGATAGCACAGATACGCAGTATTTT
>-|TRBD2|TRBV11-2|TRBJ2-2
CASRLTSGITGELFF
TGTGCCAGCAGGCTTACTAGCGGGATAACCGGGGAGCTGTTTTTT
>-|-|TRBV21-1|TRBJ2-7
CASSNLPWQGAYEQYF
TGTGCCAGCAGCAACCTACCTTGGCAGGGAGCCTACGAGCAGTACTTC
>-|-|TRBV6-1|TRBJ2-7
CASSDPDRNEQYF
TGTGCCAGCAGTGATCCGGACCGGAACGAGCAGTACTTC
>few|TRBD1|TRBV10-3|TRBJ2-7
CAIMKTGPYEQYF
TGTGCCATCATGAAGACAGGGCCTTACGAGCAGTACTTC
>-|TRBD2|TRBV7-8|TRBJ2-5
CASSVQTASGVQWDQYF
TGTGCCAGCAGCGTCCAGACAGCTAGCGGGGTCCAATGGGACCAGTACTTC
>-|-|TRBV5-1|TRBJ2-2
CASSPDPNTGELFF
TGCGCCAGCAGCCCCGACCCTAACACCGGGGAGCTGTTTTTT
>-|TRBD2|TRBV28|TRBJ2-7
CASSRGTSGSNEQYF
TGTGCCAGCAGCCGAGGGACTAGCGGGAGTAACGAGCAGTACTTC
>-|-|TRBV7-6|TRBJ2-4
CASSPIVGVNIQYF
TGTGCCAGCAGCCCTATAGTGGGAGTAAACATTCAGTACTTC
>-|-|TRBV5-4|TRBJ2-3
CASSPSYDPTDTQYF
TGTGCCAGCAGCCCGTCATACGATCCGACAGATACGCAGTATTTT
>-|-|TRBV19|TRBJ1-5
CASKDESGLNQPQHF
TGTGCCAGTAAGGACGAGTCGGGCCTCAATCAGCCCCAGCATTTT
>few|-|TRBV5-1|TRBJ1-4
CASNPGPTNEKLFF
TGCGCCAGTAATCCGGGACCAACTAATGAAAAACTGTTTTTT
>-|-|TRBV19|TRBJ2-7
CASRAGGTYEQYF
TGTGCCAGTAGGGCGGGCGGTACCTACGAGCAGTACTTC
>many|TRBD2|TRBV2|TRBJ2-7
CASRRIAGIYEQYF
TGTGCCAGCAGGAGGATAGCGGGAATCTACGAGCAGTACTTC
>-|-|TRBV19|TRBJ1-1
CASIGQYTEAFF
TGTGCCAGTATTGGGCAATACACTGAAGCTTTCTTT
>-|-|TRBV18|TRBJ1-1
CASYGVSTEAFF
TGTGCCAGCTACGGGGTAAGCACTGAAGCTTTCTTT
>-|-|TRBV28|TRBJ1-2
CASTSLNYGYTF
TGTGCCAGCACCAGTCTTAACTATGGCTACACCTTC
>-|-|TRBV4-1|TRBJ2-4
CASSQPTGENIQYF
TGCGCCAGCAGCCAACCCACGGGGGAAAACATTCAGTACTTC
>-|-|TRBV27|TRBJ1-5
CASSSQRGQPQHF
TGTGCCAGCAGTTCCCAGAGGGGTCAGCCCCAGCATTTT
>-|TRBD2|TRBV27|TRBJ2-6
CASSAAEAGGSNVLTF
TGTGCCAGCAGTGCCGCGGAGGCCGGGGGGAGCAACGTCCTGACTTTC
>medium-sized|-|TRBV2|TRBJ1-1
CASSPTGGENTEAFF
TGTGCCAGCAGCCCGACTGGGGGGGAGAACACTGAAGCTTTCTTT
>-|-|TRBV2|TRBJ1-5
CASSGQSSNQPQHF
TGTGCCAGCAGCGGACAGTCCAGCAATCAGCCCCAGCATTTT
>-|TRBD1|TRBV15|TRBJ1-5
CATSRDGEGQGFQPQHF
TGTGCCACCAGCAGAGATGGGGAGGGACAGGGTTTCCAGCCCCAGCATTTT
>-|-|TRBV2|TRBJ2-3
CASRTGVVDTQYF
TGTGCCAGCCGCACAGGCGTTGTTGATACGCAGTATTTT
>once|-|TRBV11-2|TRBJ2-6
CASSPVAGRSGANVLTF
TGTGCCAGCAGTCCCGTGGCGGGACGGTCTGGGGCCAACGTCCTGACTTTC
>few|TRBD1|TRBV23-1|TRBJ1-5
CASAPWGQGAILVRPQHF
TGCGCCAGCGCACCTTGGGGACAGGGGGCGATCCTAGTACGGCCCCAGCATTTT
>-|-|TRBV28|TRBJ2-7
CASSSMAGFSPYEQYF
TGTGCCAGCAGTTCTATGGCGGGATTCTCCCCCTACGAGCAGTACTTC
>-|TRBD1|TRBV5-1|TRBJ2-3
CASNRQGTDTQYF
TGCGCCAGCAATCGACAGGGTACAGATACGCAGTATTTT
>few|-|TRBV5-1|TRBJ2-7
CASSLAPPGGFSYEQYF
TGCGCCAGCAGCTTGGCACCCCCTGGGGGCTTTTCCTACGAGCAGTACTTC
>-|-|TRBV28|TRBJ2-7
CASSRGGGQYEQYF
TGTGCCAGCAGCAGGGGGGGCGGACAGTACGAGCAGTACTTC
>-|-|TRBV19|TRBJ2-5
CASSDRGAAEETQYF
TGTGCCAGTAGTGATCGGGGGGCTGCGGAAGAGACCCAGTACTTC
>-|-|TRBV30|TRBJ1-4
CAWSVQSGLWEKLFF
TGTGCCTGGAGTGTACAGAGCGGGCTATGGGAAAAACTGTTTTTT
>-|TRBD1|TRBV6-6|TRBJ1-1
CATHYGTGNTEAFF
TGTGCCACCCATTATGGGACAGGGAACACTGAAGCTTTCTTT
>-|-|TRBV28|TRBJ2-7
CASSFLGRKKPYEQYF
TGTGCCAGCAGTTTTTTAGGTAGGAAGAAGCCCTACGAGCAGTACTTC
>-|-|TRBV7-2|TRBJ2-1
CASSLGTYQPGFF
TGTGCCAGCAGCTTAGGGACCTACCAACCGGGGTTCTTC
>once|TRBD2|TRBV10-3|TRBJ2-7
CAISEGRLAGEYEQYF
TGTGCCATCAGTGAGGGGCGTCTAGCGGGAGAGTACGAGCAGTACTTC
>-|-|TRBV7-2|TRBJ2-7
CASSFSGRSSYEQYF
TGTGCCAGCAGCTTTAGCGGTAGGAGCTCCTACGAGCAGTACTTC
>-|TRBD1|TRBV7-2|TRBJ1-1
CASSLARGQGNTEAFF
TGTGCCAGCAGCTTAGCGAGGGGACAGGGGAACACTGAAGCTTTCTTT
>-|-|TRBV7-9|TRBJ2-7
CASSSHGGALSSYEQYF
TGTGCCAGCAGCTCCCATGGGGGCGCGCTTTCCTCCTACGAGCAGTACTTC
>-|TRBD2|TRBV6-4|TRBJ2-3
CASSDSRTSGGSDTQYF
TGTGCCAGCAGTGACTCGCGGACTAGCGGGGGGTCAGATACGCAGTATTTT
>many|TRBD1|TRBV6-5|TRBJ1-1
CASSYSGQGTEAFF
TGTGCCAGCAGTTACTCTGGACAGGGAACTGAAGCTTTCTTT
>-|TRBD2|TRBV28|TRBJ2-7
CASSGSGAGGVEQYF
TGTGCCAGCAGTGGTAGCGGGGCGGGTGGGGTCGAGCAGTACTTC
>-|TRBD2|TRBV7-3|TRBJ2-1
CASSSVAGNRYEQFF
TGTGCCAGCAGCAGCGTAGCGGGAAATCGATATGAGCAGTTCTTC
>few|TRBD1|TRBV5-1|TRBJ1-2
CASSLGTGDRGYTF
TGCGCCAGCAGCTTAGGGACAGGGGATCGTGGCTACACCTTC
>-|-|TRBV6-5|TRBJ2-7
CASNDGLTKQYF
TGTGCCAGCAACGACGGCCTTACGAAGCAGTACTTC
>-|TRBD1|TRBV29-1|TRBJ1-4
CSGGTGDEKLFF
TGCAGCGGCGGGACAGGGGATGAAAAACTGTTTTTT
>-|-|TRBV6-4|TRBJ1-2
CASSAVDSENYGYTF
TGTGCCAGCAGTGCCGTGGACAGTGAAAACTATGGCTACACCTTC
>few|-|TRBV2|TRBJ1-5
CASRGTVNQPQHF
TGTGCCAGCAGAGGGACGGTCAATCAGCCCCAGCATTTT
>-|-|TRBV5-8|TRBJ2-1
CASSFWSSDEQFF
TGTGCCAGCAGCTTTTGGTCCTCCGATGAGCAGTTCTTC
>few|-|TRBV28|TRBJ1-2
CASSQDQGYGYGYTF
TGTGCCAGCAGCCAAGATCAGGGGTATGGCTATGGCTACACCTTC
>many|TRBD1|TRBV28|TRBJ1-1
CASTSGQMNTEAFF
TGTGCCAGCACCTCGGGACAGATGAACACTGAAGCTTTCTTT